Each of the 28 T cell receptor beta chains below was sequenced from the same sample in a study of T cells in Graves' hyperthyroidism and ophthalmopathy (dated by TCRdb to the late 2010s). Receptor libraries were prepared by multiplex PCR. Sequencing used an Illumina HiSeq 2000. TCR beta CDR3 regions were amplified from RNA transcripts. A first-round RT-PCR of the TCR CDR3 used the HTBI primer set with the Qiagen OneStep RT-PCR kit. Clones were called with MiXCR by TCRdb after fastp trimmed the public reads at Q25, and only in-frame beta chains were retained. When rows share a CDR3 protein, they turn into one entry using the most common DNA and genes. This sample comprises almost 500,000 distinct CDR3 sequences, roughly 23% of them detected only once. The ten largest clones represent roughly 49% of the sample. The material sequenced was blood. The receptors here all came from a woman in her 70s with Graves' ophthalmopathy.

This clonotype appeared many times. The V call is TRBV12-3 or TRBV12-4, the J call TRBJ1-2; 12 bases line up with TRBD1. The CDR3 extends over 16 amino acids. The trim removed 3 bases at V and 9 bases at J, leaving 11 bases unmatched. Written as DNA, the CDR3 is TGTGCCAGCAGTTTTTCCGGGGGGACAGGGGGCATGAGCTACACCTTC. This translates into CASSFSGGTGGMSYTF.

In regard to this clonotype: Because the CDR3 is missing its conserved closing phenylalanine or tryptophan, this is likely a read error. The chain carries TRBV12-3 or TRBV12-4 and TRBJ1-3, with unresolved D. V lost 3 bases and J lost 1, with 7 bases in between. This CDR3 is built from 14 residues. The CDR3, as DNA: TGTGCCAGCAGTTTGTCCGGGTCTGGAAACACCATATATCTT. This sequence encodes CASSLSGSGNTIYL.

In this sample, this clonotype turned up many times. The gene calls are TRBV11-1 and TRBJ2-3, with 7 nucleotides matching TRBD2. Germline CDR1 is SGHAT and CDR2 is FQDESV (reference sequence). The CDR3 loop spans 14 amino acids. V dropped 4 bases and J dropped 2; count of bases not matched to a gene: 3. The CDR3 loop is CASSSAGVTDTQYF. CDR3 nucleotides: TGTGCCAGCAGCTCGGCGGGAGTCACAGATACGCAGTATTTT.

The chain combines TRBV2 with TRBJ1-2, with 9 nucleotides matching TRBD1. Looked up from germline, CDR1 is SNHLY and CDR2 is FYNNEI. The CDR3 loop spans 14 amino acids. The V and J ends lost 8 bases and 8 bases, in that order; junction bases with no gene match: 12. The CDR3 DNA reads TGTGCCAGCTCGCTGAAGACAGGGGGGGGAGGCTACACCTTC. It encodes CASSLKTGGGGYTF.

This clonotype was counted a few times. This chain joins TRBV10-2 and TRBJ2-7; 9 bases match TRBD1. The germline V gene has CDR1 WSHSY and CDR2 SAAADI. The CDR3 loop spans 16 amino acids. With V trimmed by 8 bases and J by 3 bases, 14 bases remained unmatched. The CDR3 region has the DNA TGCGCCAGCGCTGGGCTAGGGGACAGGGATGTCTACGAGCAGTACTTC. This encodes CASAGLGDRDVYEQYF.

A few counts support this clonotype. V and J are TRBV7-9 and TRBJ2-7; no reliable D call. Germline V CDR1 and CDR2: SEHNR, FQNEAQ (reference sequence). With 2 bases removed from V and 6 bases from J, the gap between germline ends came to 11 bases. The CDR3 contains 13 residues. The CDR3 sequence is CASSLPSASEQYF. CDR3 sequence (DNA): TGTGCCAGCAGCTTACCCTCGGCGAGCGAGCAGTACTTC.

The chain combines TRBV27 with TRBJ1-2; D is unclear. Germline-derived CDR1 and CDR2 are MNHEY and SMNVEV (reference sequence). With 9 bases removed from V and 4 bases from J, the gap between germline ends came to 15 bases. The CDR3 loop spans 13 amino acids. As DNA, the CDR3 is TGTGCCAGGTCAGGCAGTCACATCTATGGCTACACCTTC. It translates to CARSGSHIYGYTF.

CDR3 DNA sequence: TGTGCCAGCAGCCCCCTGAGGAGGCAGTATTTT. This gives the protein CASSPLRRQYF. The genes are TRBV7-2 and TRBJ2-3; no clear D. The V end lost 5 bases, the J end lost 11 bases, and 11 bases lay between the germline ends. CDR1 SGHTA and CDR2 FQGNSA come from the germline V gene. This CDR3 is 11 amino acids long. Full variable domain (missing parts from reference TRBV7-2 and TRBJ2-3): GAGVSQSPSNKVTEKGKDVELRCDPISGHTALYWYRQSLGQGLEFLIYFQGNSAPDKSGLPSDRFSAERTGGSVSTLTIQRTQQEDSAVYLCASSPLRRQYFGPGTRLTVL.

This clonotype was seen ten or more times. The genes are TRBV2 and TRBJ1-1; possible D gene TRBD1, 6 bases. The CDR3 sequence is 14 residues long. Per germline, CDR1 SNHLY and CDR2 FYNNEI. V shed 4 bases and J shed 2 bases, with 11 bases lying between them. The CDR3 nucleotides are TGTGCCAGCAGTGCCAGGGGAAGCAACACTGAAGCTTTCTTT. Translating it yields CASSARGSNTEAFF.

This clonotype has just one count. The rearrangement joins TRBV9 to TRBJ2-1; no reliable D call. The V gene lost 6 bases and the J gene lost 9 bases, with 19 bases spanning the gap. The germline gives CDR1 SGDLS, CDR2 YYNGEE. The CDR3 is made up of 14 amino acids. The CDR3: CASTSAPVTAEQFF. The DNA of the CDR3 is TGTGCCAGCACCTCTGCCCCAGTTACGGCTGAGCAGTTCTTC.

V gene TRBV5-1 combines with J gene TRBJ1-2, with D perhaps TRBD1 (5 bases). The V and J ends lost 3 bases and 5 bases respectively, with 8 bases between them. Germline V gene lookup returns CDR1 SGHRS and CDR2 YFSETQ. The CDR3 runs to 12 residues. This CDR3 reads CASSSTAYGYTF. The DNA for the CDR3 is TGCGCCAGCAGCTCGACAGCTTATGGCTACACCTTC.

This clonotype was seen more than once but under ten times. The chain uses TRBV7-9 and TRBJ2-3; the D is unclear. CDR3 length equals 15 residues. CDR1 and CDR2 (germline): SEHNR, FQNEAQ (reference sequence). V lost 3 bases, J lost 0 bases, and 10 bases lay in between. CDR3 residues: CASSLRLGSTDTQYF. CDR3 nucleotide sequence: TGTGCCAGCAGCTTGAGGCTCGGTAGCACAGATACGCAGTATTTT.

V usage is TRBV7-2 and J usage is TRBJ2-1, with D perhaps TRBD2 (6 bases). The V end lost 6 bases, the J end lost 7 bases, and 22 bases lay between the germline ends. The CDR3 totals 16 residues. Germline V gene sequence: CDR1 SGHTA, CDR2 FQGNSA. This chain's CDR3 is CASRFAGMGFWNEQFF. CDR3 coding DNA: TGTGCCAGCAGATTCGCGGGGATGGGTTTTTGGAATGAGCAGTTCTTC.

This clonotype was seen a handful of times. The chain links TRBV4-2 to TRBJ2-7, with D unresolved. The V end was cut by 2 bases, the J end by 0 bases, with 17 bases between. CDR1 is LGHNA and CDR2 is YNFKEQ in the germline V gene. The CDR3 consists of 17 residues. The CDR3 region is CASSQSYSSWRSYEQYF. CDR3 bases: TGTGCCAGCAGCCAATCCTACAGCTCCTGGCGCTCCTACGAGCAGTACTTC.

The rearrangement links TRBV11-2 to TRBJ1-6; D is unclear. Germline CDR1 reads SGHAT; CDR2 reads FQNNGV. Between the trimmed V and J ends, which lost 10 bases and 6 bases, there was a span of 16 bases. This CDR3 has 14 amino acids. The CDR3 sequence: CATTSGDPNSPLHF. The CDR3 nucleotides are TGTGCCACCACCTCCGGGGATCCTAATTCACCCCTCCACTTT.

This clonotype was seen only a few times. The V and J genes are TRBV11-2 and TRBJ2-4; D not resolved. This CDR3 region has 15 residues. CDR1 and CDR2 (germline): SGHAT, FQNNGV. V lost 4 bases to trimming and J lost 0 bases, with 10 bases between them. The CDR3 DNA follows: TGTGCCAGCAGCTCTCCATCTCTAGCCAAAAACATTCAGTACTTC. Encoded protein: CASSSPSLAKNIQYF.

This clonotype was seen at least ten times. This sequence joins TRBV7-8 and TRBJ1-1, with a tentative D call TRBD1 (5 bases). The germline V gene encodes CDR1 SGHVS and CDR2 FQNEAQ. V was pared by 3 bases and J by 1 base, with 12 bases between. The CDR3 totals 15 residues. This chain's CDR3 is CASSFRDSSNTEAFF. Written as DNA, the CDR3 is TGTGCCAGCAGCTTCCGGGACTCCTCGAACACTGAAGCTTTCTTT.

The CDR3 is CASGQFYGYTF. For the CDR3, the DNA is TGTGCCAGTGGACAGTTCTATGGCTACACCTTC. The rearrangement links TRBV19 to TRBJ1-2; D is possibly TRBD1 (6 bases). V dropped 8 bases and J dropped 4 bases, with 8 bases sitting between them. From germline, CDR1 is LNHDA and CDR2 SQIVND (reference sequence). The CDR3 has 11 amino acids.

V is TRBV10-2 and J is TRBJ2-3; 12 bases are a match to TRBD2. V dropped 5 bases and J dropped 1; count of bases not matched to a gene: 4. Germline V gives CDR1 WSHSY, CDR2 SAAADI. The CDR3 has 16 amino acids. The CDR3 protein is CASSRLAGAGTDTQYF. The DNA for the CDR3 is TGCGCCAGCAGTCGACTAGCGGGAGCTGGCACAGATACGCAGTATTTT.

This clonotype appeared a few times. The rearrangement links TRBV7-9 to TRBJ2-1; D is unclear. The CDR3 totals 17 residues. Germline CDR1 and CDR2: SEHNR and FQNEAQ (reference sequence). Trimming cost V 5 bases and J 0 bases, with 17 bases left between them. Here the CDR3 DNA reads TGTGCCAGCAGCCCTGGGCCCCCCTCGGGCTCCTACAATGAGCAGTTCTTC. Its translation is CASSPGPPSGSYNEQFF.

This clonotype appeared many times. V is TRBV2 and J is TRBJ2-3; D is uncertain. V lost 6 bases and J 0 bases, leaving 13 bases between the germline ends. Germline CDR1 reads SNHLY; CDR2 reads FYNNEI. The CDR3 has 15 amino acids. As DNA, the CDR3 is TGTGCCAGCAGCGGCCTGGAGATTAGCACAGATACGCAGTATTTT. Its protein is CASSGLEISTDTQYF.

CDR3 sequence reads: CATSRGQPQETQYF. The CDR3 DNA sequence: TGTGCCACCAGCAGAGGACAGCCCCAAGAGACCCAGTACTTC. The rearrangement joins TRBV15 to TRBJ2-5; perhaps TRBD1 as D (5 bases). V lost 1 base, J lost 1 base, and 7 bases lay in between. In germline, CDR1 is LNHNV, CDR2 YYDKDF (reference sequence). The CDR3 is 14 amino acids.

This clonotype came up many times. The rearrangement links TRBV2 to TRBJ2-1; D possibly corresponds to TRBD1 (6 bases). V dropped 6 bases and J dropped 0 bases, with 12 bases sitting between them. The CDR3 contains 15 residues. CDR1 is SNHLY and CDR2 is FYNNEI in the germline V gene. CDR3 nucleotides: TGTGCCAGCAGACCGGACAGATACTCCTACAATGAGCAGTTCTTC. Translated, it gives CASRPDRYSYNEQFF.

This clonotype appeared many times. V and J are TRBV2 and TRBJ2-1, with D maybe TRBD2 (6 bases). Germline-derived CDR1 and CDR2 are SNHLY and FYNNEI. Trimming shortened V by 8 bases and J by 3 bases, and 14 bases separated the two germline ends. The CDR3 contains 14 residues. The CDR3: CASALETSYNEQFF. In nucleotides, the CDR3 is TGTGCCAGCGCGCTAGAGACTAGCTACAATGAGCAGTTCTTC.

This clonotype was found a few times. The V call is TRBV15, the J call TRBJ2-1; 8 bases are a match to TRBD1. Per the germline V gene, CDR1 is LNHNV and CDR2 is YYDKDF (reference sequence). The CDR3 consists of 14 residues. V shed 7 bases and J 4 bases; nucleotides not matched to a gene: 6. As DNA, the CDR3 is TGTGCCACCAATCCAGGGGGCGTTTACAATGAGCAGTTCTTC. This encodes CATNPGGVYNEQFF.

CDR3 DNA: TGTGCCAGCAGCCTACCTGGCACAGATACGCAGTATTTT. Translation gives CASSLPGTDTQYF. V gene TRBV14 combines with J gene TRBJ2-3, with D hard to call. V was pared by 4 bases and J by 1 base, with 6 bases between. The CDR3 totals 13 residues. Germline lookup yields CDR1 SGHDN and CDR2 FVKESK.

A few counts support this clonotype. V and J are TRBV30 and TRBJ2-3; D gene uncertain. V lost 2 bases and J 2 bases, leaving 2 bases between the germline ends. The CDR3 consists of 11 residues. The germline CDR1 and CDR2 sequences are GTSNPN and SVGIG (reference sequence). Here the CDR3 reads CAWSFTDTQYF. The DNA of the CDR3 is TGTGCCTGGAGTTTCACAGATACGCAGTATTTT.

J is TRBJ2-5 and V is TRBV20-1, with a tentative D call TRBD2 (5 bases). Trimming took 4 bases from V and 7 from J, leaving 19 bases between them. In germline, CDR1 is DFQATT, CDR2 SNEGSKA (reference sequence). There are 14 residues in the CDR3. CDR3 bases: TGCAGTGCTACATGGACGGTAGATCGGGGGACCCAGTACTTC. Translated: CSATWTVDRGTQYF.